Listed below are T cell receptor beta chains from one sample, sequenced in a study of blood T cell repertoires in COVID-19. Produced via immunoSEQ multiplex PCR; TCRdb's table is partial and in-frame only. The table records approximately 120,000 clones, around 76% of them present only once. The source material was peripheral blood. The origin of the receptors is a man aged 55 to 70 with acute or convalescent COVID-19. Both conserved end residues are part of each CDR3. Each record gives: J gene, clone size, V gene, CDR3 protein. Clone size appears in some rows only: once, few, many, or a class for an expanded clone.

J gene: TRBJ1-2; clone size: few; V gene: TRBV7-3; CDR3 protein: CASSLRQFLLYSYTF
J gene: TRBJ1-5; clone size: -; V gene: TRBV21-1; CDR3 protein: CASRILKTGFRNQPQHF
J gene: TRBJ2-5; clone size: -; V gene: TRBV9; CDR3 protein: CASSVEGGVETQYF
J gene: TRBJ1-1; clone size: few; V gene: TRBV25-1; CDR3 protein: CASSVYGTRNTEAFF
J gene: TRBJ2-7; clone size: -; V gene: TRBV30; CDR3 protein: CAWRHKQGEAVIGEQYF
J gene: TRBJ1-6; clone size: -; V gene: TRBV12-3/TRBV12-4; CDR3 protein: CASRDRAGSPLHF
J gene: TRBJ1-4; clone size: -; V gene: TRBV5-8; CDR3 protein: CASSNRRDRTNEKLFF
J gene: TRBJ2-5; clone size: -; V gene: TRBV5-1; CDR3 protein: CASSFRPSLQETQYF
J gene: TRBJ2-3; clone size: -; V gene: TRBV6-5; CDR3 protein: CASSYGPSTDTQYF
J gene: TRBJ2-2; clone size: -; V gene: TRBV24-1; CDR3 protein: CATSVAGINTGELFF
J gene: TRBJ1-3; clone size: -; V gene: TRBV6-5; CDR3 protein: CASSANVGNTIYF
J gene: TRBJ2-7; clone size: few; V gene: TRBV6-5; CDR3 protein: CASSPPLLYEQYF
J gene: TRBJ2-6; clone size: -; V gene: TRBV30; CDR3 protein: CAWSVPRGRFSGANVLTF
J gene: TRBJ2-1; clone size: -; V gene: TRBV7-8; CDR3 protein: CASSLGGYSRYNEQFF
J gene: TRBJ2-5; clone size: -; V gene: TRBV6-5; CDR3 protein: CASLRRGAETQYF
J gene: TRBJ2-3; clone size: -; V gene: TRBV5-1; CDR3 protein: CASSLGLAGIDTQYF
J gene: TRBJ1-2; clone size: few; V gene: TRBV5-4; CDR3 protein: CASSSGTGGDGYTF
J gene: TRBJ1-2; clone size: few; V gene: TRBV10-3; CDR3 protein: CAIRGGRGDNYGYTF
J gene: TRBJ1-2; clone size: -; V gene: TRBV6-6; CDR3 protein: CASSRDRDYGYTF
J gene: TRBJ1-4; clone size: -; V gene: TRBV19; CDR3 protein: CASSRTEGEKLFF
J gene: TRBJ2-7; clone size: -; V gene: TRBV5-1; CDR3 protein: CASSLVGQGRDEQYF
J gene: TRBJ1-1; clone size: -; V gene: TRBV2; CDR3 protein: CASMEGERTEAFF
J gene: TRBJ1-1; clone size: -; V gene: TRBV10-3; CDR3 protein: CAISLQGATEAFF
J gene: TRBJ2-1; clone size: -; V gene: TRBV5-6; CDR3 protein: CASSLFGTSTYNEQFF
J gene: TRBJ2-7; clone size: -; V gene: TRBV6-5; CDR3 protein: CASSFRSTGAYEQYF
J gene: TRBJ1-3; clone size: few; V gene: TRBV24-1; CDR3 protein: CATSDPGGRSGNTIYF
J gene: TRBJ1-1; clone size: few; V gene: TRBV3-1/TRBV3-2; CDR3 protein: CASSDKGGRAEAFF
J gene: TRBJ2-1; clone size: -; V gene: TRBV13; CDR3 protein: CATSPRGAGYNEQFF
J gene: TRBJ1-5; clone size: few; V gene: TRBV6-1; CDR3 protein: CASSAATGRNQPQHF
J gene: TRBJ1-2; clone size: -; V gene: TRBV27; CDR3 protein: CASSTSTGTGGYTF
J gene: TRBJ1-1; clone size: -; V gene: TRBV5-1; CDR3 protein: CASSFAGWENTEAFF
J gene: TRBJ2-3; clone size: -; V gene: TRBV5-4; CDR3 protein: CASSLGTSGRTTDTQYF